The present entry profiles one T cell receptor beta chain with its context. The sample originates from a study of blood T cell repertoires in COVID-19. Study context: Donors in the United States, Italy and Spain gave samples during acute or convalescent COVID-19. PBMCs, B-cell-depleted T cells, or T cells were the source of the cDNA or gDNA that made up the material.

Patients at the Seattle site were enrolled during active infection and followed longitudinally. V was shortened by 4 bases and J by 4 bases, with 10 bases between the two germline ends. This CDR3 is built from 13 residues. Germline CDR1 is SGHNT and CDR2 is YENEEA. Authors' methods: Reference gene primer amplification gave nucleated cell count estimates. TCRdb keeps only in-frame clones here, not all; method: immunoSEQ multiplex PCR. V, J and clone size derive from that table, while D and trimming were established from the DNA sequence. The table records about 240,000 clones, roughly 76% of them present only once.

The chain carries TRBV11-3 and TRBJ1-1, with D tentatively TRBD1 (5 bases). The TCR was taken from a woman aged 80 or over with COVID-19, enrolled during active disease. The sample comprised peripheral blood. The CDR3 sequence is CASSSWQGTEAFF. DNA for the CDR3: TGTGCCAGCAGCTCTTGGCAGGGCACTGAAGCTTTCTTT.